The 14 T cell receptor beta chains listed next were all sequenced from one sample in a study of read filtering for tumor transcriptome and immune sequencing. This library used approximately 390 ng RNA and molecular barcoded adaptors spanning alpha/delta and beta/gamma chains. TCRdb re-analysed the reads in MiXCR, keeping a single row per CDR3 protein. This sample has some 62,000 distinct CDR3 sequences, with approximately 14% found just once. Sequencing was done on a sample of a population of CD138-negative cells sorted from bone marrow. Source of these receptors: a donor over 35 with multiple myeloma.

This clonotype was observed a handful of times. V and J are TRBV5-1 and TRBJ2-7; the D gene is possibly TRBD1 (6 bases). The germline V and J ends were trimmed by 2 bases and 2 bases, with 14 bases remaining between them. Germline V lookup: CDR1 SGHRS, CDR2 YFSETQ. This CDR3 spans 15 amino acids. The CDR3, as DNA: TGCGCCAGCAGCTTAGGGGCAGGGGCAACCTACGAGCAGTACTTC. Its protein is CASSLGAGATYEQYF.

This clonotype was seen more than once but under ten times. The chain employs TRBV5-1 and TRBJ2-5; possible D gene TRBD2, 6 bases. CDR3 size: 16 residues. Deletions cut 0 bases from V and 2 bases from J, with 14 bases between. From germline, CDR1 is SGHRS and CDR2 YFSETQ. DNA of the CDR3: TGCGCCAGCAGCTTGGCGGGAGCCCCGCGACAAGAGACCCAGTACTTC. Translated, it gives CASSLAGAPRQETQYF.

This clonotype came up once. This chain joins TRBV29-1 and TRBJ2-7; 7 nucleotides match TRBD1. V lost 3 bases and J lost 4; bases outside the gene matches: 12. The CDR3 covers 15 residues. From germline, CDR1 is SQVTM and CDR2 ANQGSEA. This chain's CDR3 is CSVDNGDSLSYEQYF. CDR3 bases: TGCAGCGTTGATAATGGGGACAGCCTTTCTTACGAGCAGTACTTC.

This clonotype came up many times. V gene TRBV19 combines with J gene TRBJ2-7; D is unresolved. The V gene lost 3 bases and the J gene lost 3 bases, with 12 bases spanning the gap. CDR1 and CDR2 from the germline V gene are LNHDA and SQIVND (reference sequence). This CDR3 has 14 residues. CDR3 region: CASSMVKSGYEQYF. The CDR3 DNA sequence: TGTGCCAGTAGTATGGTGAAATCGGGCTACGAGCAGTACTTC. The full variable domain, with the rest looked up from reference TRBV19 and TRBJ2-7, is DGGITQSPKYLFRKEGQNVTLSCEQNLNHDAMYWYRQDPGQGLRLIYYSQIVNDFQKGDIAEGYSVSREKKESFPLTVTSAQKNPTAFYLCASSMVKSGYEQYFGPGTRLTVT.

There are many counts of this clonotype. This chain links TRBV20-1 with TRBJ2-2; 7 bases are a match to TRBD2. V lost 3 bases to trimming and J lost 1 base; unmatched junction nucleotides: 5. The germline CDR1 and CDR2 sequences are DFQATT and SNEGSKA (reference sequence). The CDR3 is made up of 15 amino acids. The CDR3 sequence: CSASILAENTGELFF. DNA of the CDR3: TGCAGTGCTAGTATCCTAGCGGAGAACACCGGGGAGCTGTTTTTT.

This rearrangement joins TRBV6-1 to TRBJ1-1; D may be TRBD1 (5 bases). Trimming left V 3 bases short and J 4 bases short, with 9 bases between. CDR1 is MNHNS, CDR2 SASEGT, per germline. The CDR3 length is 13 residues. This chain's CDR3 is CASSDRESTEAFF. DNA of the CDR3: TGTGCCAGCAGTGACAGGGAAAGCACTGAAGCTTTCTTT.

This clonotype was observed a single time. One base away lies a much larger clone, so this may be a sequencing read error. The CDR3 nucleotides read TGTGCCAGCAGTTCGGACAGGGACTATGAGCAGTTCTTC. It codes for CASSSDRDYEQFF. This rearrangement joins TRBV6-5 to TRBJ2-1, with TRBD1 identical over 8 bases. The germline CDR1 and CDR2 sequences are MNHEY and SVGAGI. V lost 4 bases and J lost 8; bases outside the gene matches: 4. The CDR3 runs 13 residues.

Turning to this clonotype: One base away lies a much larger clone, so this may be a sequencing read error. The gene calls are TRBV20-1 and TRBJ1-1; 8 bases are a match to TRBD1. CDR3 size: 16 residues. Per germline, CDR1 DFQATT and CDR2 SNEGSKA (reference sequence). The CDR3 DNA reads TGCAGTGCTAGAGGCATAGGGGGACAGGAAAGTACTGGAGCTTTCTTT. Residues: CSARGIGGQESTGAFF.

A remark on this clonotype: A read error is possible here, since a much larger clone lies one base away. The conserved phenylalanine or tryptophan normally closing the CDR3 is absent here, so this likely arose from a read error. The chain uses TRBV28 and TRBJ1-1; weak D call: TRBD1 (5 bases). CDR1 is MDHEN and CDR2 is SYDVKM in the germline V gene. The germline V and J ends were trimmed by 3 bases and 5 bases, with 13 bases remaining between them. This CDR3 has 14 amino acids. CDR3 DNA sequence: TGTGCCAGCAGTTTCCCCACAGGATGGACTGAAGCTTTCCTT. This gives the protein CASSFPTGWTEAFL.

A few counts support this clonotype. This may arise from a read error, as a much more abundant clone is one base away. The chain employs TRBV5-1 and TRBJ1-6, with 9 bases lining up with TRBD1. The CDR3 length is 17 residues. The J segment lost 5 bases and the V segment lost 4 bases, leaving 10 bases of the junction unmatched. Germline V gene data show CDR1 as SGHRS and CDR2 as YFSETQ. The CDR3 protein is CASSLTGGSLDNSPLHF. CDR3 nucleotide sequence: TGCGCCAGCAGCCTTACAGGGGGCAGCCTGGATAATTCACCCCTCCACTTT. Full variable domain (rest looked up from reference TRBV5-1 and TRBJ1-6): KAGVTQTPRYLIKTRGQQVTLSCSPISGHRSVSWYQQTPGQGLQFLFEYFSETQRNKGNFPGRFSGRQFSNSRSEMNVSTLELGDSALYLCASSLTGGSLDNSPLHFGNGTRLTVT.

This clonotype has only a few counts. A single base separates this from a much larger clone, so it may be a read error. The chain links TRBV29-1 to TRBJ2-3; TRBD2 might be the D (5 bases). V lost 5 bases and J lost 6, with 24 bases in between. The CDR3 spans 16 residues. In germline, CDR1 is SQVTM, CDR2 ANQGSEA. The CDR3 DNA is TGCAGCGTTACCCGCACTAGACCGGCGTATACGGATACGCAGTATTTT. This gives the protein CSVTRTRPAYTDTQYF.

The sample holds many counts of this clonotype. The chain has TRBV12-3 or TRBV12-4 and TRBJ2-2; D is undetermined. This CDR3 spans 11 amino acids. V lost 8 bases, J lost 5 bases, and 6 bases lay in between. CDR3 DNA sequence: TGTGCCAGCCTTGCAACCGGGGAGCTGTTTTTT. The encoded protein is CASLATGELFF.

This clonotype was detected many times. The genes are TRBV6-2 or TRBV6-3 and TRBJ2-2, with 14 bases that match TRBD2. After removal of 7 bases from V and 0 bases from J, the junction contained 7 bases not matched to a gene. Germline loops: CDR1 MNHEY, CDR2 SVGEGT. The CDR3 is 18 residues long. The CDR3 loop reads CASNPQGLAGANTGELFF. The DNA for the CDR3 is TGTGCCAGCAATCCGCAGGGACTAGCGGGAGCGAACACCGGGGAGCTGTTTTTT.

Many counts were recorded for this clonotype. J is TRBJ2-1 and V is TRBV11-1; possibly TRBD1 or TRBD2 for D (5 bases each). The V and J ends lost 2 bases and 7 bases respectively, with 15 bases between them. The CDR3 runs to 15 residues. Germline values: CDR1 SGHAT, CDR2 FQDESV (reference sequence). This chain's CDR3 is CASSLKGTGTNEQFF. DNA for the CDR3: TGTGCCAGCAGCTTAAAGGGAACCGGGACGAATGAGCAGTTCTTC.